The clone carrying this T cell receptor beta chain was observed a few times. Authors' analysis steps: Reference gene primer amplification gave estimated nucleated cell counts. The data were produced by immunoSEQ multiplex PCR, yet TCRdb's version contains in-frame clones alone and is incomplete. For V, J and clone size, that table is used; D and trimming come from the DNA. Here the sample spans roughly 190,000 clones, about 80% being singletons. The sample comes from a study of blood T cell repertoires in COVID-19. As for the study in general: Material from acute and convalescent COVID-19 was sourced from the United States, Italy and Spain. PBMCs, B-cell-depleted T cells, or T cells provided the cDNA or gDNA that made up the material.

CDR1 is MNHEY and CDR2 is SVGAGI in the germline V gene. This CDR3 is 15 amino acids long. Germline trimming cut 5 bases from V and 7 bases from J; bases unmatched to any gene: 8. Material for sequencing was peripheral blood. The receptor's source is a woman between 50 and 59 years old with active or convalescent COVID-19. This sequence joins TRBV6-5 and TRBJ2-2; 9 bases map to TRBD2. Here the CDR3 DNA reads TGTGCCAGCAGTCCGGCGGGAGGGCCAGTCGGGGAGCTGTTTTTT. Amino acids: CASSPAGGPVGELFF.